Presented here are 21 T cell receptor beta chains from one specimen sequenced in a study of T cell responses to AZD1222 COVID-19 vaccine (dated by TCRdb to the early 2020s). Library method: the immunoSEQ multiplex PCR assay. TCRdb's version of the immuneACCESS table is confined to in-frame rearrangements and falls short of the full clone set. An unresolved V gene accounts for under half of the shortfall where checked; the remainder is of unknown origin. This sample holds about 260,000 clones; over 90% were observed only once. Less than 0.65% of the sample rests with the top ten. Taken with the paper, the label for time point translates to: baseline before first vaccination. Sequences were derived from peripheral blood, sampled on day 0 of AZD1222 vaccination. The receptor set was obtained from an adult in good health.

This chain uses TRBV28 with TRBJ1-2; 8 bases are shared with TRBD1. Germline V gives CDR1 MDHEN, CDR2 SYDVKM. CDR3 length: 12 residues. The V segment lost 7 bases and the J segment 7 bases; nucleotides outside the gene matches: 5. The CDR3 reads CASITTGGGYTF. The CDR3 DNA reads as TGTGCCAGCATCACTACAGGGGGTGGCTACACCTTC.

The CDR3 is CATIGGTEAFF. In DNA, the CDR3 is TGTGCCACCATCGGAGGCACTGAAGCTTTCTTT. The genes are TRBV7-9 and TRBJ1-1, with D uncertain. The V gene's germline CDR1 is SEHNR and CDR2 FQNEAQ (reference sequence). Deletions cut 10 bases from V and 4 bases from J, with 10 bases between. CDR3 size: 11 residues.

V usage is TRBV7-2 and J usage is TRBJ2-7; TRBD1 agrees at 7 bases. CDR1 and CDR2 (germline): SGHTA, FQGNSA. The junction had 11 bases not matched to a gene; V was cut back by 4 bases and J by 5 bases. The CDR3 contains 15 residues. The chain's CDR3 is CASSSWQTGNNEQYF. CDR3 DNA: TGTGCCAGCAGCTCCTGGCAGACAGGGAACAACGAGCAGTACTTC.

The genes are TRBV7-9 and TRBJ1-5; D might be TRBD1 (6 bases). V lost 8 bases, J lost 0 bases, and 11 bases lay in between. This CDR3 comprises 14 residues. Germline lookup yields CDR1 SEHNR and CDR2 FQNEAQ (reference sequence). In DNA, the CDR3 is TGTGCCAGCGCCCAACAGGGTAGCAATCAGCCCCAGCATTTT. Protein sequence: CASAQQGSNQPQHF.

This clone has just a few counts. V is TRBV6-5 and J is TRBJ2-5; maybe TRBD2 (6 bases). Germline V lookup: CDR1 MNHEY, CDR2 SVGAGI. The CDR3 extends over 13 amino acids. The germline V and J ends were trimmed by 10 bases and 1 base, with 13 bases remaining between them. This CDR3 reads CATYLGLQETQYF. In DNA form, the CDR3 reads TGTGCCACCTACCTGGGACTCCAAGAGACCCAGTACTTC.

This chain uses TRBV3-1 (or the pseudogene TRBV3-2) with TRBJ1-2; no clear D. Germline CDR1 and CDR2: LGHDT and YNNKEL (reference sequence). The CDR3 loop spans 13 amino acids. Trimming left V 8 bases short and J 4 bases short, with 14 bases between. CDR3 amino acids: CASFSGPGYGYTF. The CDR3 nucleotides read TGTGCCAGCTTCTCCGGTCCTGGCTATGGCTACACCTTC.

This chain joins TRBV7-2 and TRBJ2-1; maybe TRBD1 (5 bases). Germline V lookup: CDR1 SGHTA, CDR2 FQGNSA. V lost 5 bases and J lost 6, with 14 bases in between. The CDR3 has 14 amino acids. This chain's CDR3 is CASSPGYIGNEQFF. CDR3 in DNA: TGTGCCAGCAGCCCAGGGTATATTGGCAATGAGCAGTTCTTC.

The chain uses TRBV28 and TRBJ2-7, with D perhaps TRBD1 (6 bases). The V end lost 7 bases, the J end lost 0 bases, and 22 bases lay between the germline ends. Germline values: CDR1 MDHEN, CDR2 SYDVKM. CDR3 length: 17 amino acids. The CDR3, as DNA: TGTGCCAGCACCGGCGGACAGTTTCTCTTGAGCTCCTACGAGCAGTACTTC. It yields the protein CASTGGQFLLSSYEQYF.

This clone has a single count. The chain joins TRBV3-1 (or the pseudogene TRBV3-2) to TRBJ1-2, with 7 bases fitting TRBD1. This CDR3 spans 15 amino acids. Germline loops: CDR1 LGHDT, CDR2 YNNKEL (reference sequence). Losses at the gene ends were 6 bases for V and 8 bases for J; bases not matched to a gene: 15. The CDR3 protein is CASSLLAGQSGGYTF. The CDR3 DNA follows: TGTGCCAGCAGTCTATTGGCGGGACAGTCGGGGGGCTACACCTTC.

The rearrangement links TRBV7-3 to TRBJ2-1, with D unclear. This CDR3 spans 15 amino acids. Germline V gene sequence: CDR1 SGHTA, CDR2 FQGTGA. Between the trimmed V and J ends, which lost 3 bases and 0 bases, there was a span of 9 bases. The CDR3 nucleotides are TGTGCCAGCAGCTTCTCCCAGAGCTCCTACAATGAGCAGTTCTTC. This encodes CASSFSQSSYNEQFF. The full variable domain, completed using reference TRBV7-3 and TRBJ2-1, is GAGVSQTPSNKVTEKGKYVELRCDPISGHTALYWYRQSLGQGPEFLIYFQGTGAADDSGLPNDRFFAVRPEGSVSTLKIQRTERGDSAVYLCASSFSQSSYNEQFFGPGTRLTVL.

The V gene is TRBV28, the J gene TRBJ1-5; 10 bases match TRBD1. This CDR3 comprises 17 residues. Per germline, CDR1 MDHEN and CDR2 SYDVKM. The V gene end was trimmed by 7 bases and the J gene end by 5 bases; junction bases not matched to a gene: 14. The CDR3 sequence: CASNSRGGTGEDQPQHF. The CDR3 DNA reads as TGTGCCAGCAATTCCAGGGGCGGGACAGGGGAAGATCAGCCCCAGCATTTT.

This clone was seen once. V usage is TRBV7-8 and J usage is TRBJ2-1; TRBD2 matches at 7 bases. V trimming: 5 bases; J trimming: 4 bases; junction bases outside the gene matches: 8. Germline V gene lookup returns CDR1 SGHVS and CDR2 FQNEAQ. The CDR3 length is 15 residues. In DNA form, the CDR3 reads TGTGCCAGCAGCGGGAGGGACCGAGCATACAATGAGCAGTTCTTC. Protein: CASSGRDRAYNEQFF.

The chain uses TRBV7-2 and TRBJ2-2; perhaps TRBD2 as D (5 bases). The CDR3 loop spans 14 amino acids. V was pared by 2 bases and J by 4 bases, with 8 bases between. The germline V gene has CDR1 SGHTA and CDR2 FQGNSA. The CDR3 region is CASSLRRLTGELFF. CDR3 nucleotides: TGTGCCAGCAGCTTACGGAGGCTCACCGGGGAGCTGTTTTTT.

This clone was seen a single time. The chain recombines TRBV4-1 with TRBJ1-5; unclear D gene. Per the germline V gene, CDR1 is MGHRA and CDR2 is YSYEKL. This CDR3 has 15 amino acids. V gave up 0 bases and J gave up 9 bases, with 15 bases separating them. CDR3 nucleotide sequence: TGCGCCAGCAGCCAAGAAAAGGCAGAGATTTGGCCCCAGCATTTT. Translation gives CASSQEKAEIWPQHF.

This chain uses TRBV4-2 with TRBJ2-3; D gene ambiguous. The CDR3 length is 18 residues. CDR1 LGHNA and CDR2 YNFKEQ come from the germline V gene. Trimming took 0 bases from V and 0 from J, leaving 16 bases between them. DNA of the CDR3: TGTGCCAGCAGCCAAGAAGGCTACACTCCCTATAGCACAGATACGCAGTATTTT. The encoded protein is CASSQEGYTPYSTDTQYF.

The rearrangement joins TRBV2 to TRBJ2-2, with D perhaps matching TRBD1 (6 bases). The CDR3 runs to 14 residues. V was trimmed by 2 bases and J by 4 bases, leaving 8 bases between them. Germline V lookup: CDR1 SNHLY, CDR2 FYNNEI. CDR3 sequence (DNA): TGTGCCAGCAGTGAATCCAGGGGCACCGGGGAGCTGTTTTTT. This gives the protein CASSESRGTGELFF.

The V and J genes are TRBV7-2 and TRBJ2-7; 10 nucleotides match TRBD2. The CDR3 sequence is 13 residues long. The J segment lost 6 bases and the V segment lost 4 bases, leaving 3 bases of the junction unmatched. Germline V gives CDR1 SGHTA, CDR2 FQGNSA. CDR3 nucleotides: TGTGCCAGCAGCTCGGGACTAGCGACCGAGCAGTACTTC. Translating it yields CASSSGLATEQYF.

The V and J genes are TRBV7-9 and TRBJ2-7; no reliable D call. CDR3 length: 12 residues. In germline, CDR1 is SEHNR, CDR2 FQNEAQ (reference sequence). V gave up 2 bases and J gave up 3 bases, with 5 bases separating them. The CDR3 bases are TGTGCCAGCAGCTTATATGACTACGAGCAGTACTTC. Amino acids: CASSLYDYEQYF.

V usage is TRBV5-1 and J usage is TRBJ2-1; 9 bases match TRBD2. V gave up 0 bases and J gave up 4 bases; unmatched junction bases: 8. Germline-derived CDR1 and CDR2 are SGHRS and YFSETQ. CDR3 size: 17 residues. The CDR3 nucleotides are TGCGCCAGCAGCTTGGGCGGGGGGGCTAGCGGTTACAATGAGCAGTTCTTC. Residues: CASSLGGGASGYNEQFF.

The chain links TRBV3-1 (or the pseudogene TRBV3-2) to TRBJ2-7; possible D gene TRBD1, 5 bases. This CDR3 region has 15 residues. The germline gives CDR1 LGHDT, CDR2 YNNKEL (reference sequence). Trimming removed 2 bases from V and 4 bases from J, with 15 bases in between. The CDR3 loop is CASSQSLRGSYEQYF. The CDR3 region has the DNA TGTGCCAGCAGCCAAAGTTTAAGGGGTTCTTACGAGCAGTACTTC.

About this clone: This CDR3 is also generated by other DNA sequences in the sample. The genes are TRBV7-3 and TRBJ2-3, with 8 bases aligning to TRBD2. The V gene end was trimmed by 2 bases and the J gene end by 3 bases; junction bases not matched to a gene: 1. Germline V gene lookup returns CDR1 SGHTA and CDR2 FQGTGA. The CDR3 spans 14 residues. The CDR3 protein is CASSLSGGTDTQYF. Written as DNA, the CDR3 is TGTGCCAGCAGCTTATCGGGGGGGACAGATACGCAGTATTTT.